A single sample is the source of the 25 T cell receptor beta chains below, sequenced in a study of beta chain features in type 1 diabetes. TCRB transcripts that were expressed got sequenced, as all of the isolated RNA had been reverse transcribed. TCRdb's table, derived via immunoSEQ multiplex PCR, lists solely in-frame clones and lacks some. The sample consists of some 200,000 clones, around 9.9% of them appearing once. What was sequenced was central memory CD4+ T cells from blood. These TCRs come from a man aged 18 to 29 in good health.

This rearrangement joins TRBV4-1 to TRBJ2-1; D not certain. The length of the CDR3 is 18 residues. The V gene's germline CDR1 is MGHRA and CDR2 YSYEKL. Trimming took 1 base from V and 4 from J, leaving 20 bases between them. The CDR3 DNA sequence: TGCGCCAGCAGCCAAGTTGATATGGGGTTATGGTCATACAATGAGCAGTTCTTC. It is translated as CASSQVDMGLWSYNEQFF.

J is TRBJ1-3 and V is TRBV6-1; D might be TRBD1 (6 bases). V gave up 3 bases and J gave up 4 bases, with 19 bases separating them. The CDR3 runs 17 residues. Germline CDR1 and CDR2: MNHNS and SASEGT. CDR3 sequence (DNA): TGTGCCAGCAGTGAGAGATTAACAGGGATCGGCGGAAACACCATATATTTT. Translation gives CASSERLTGIGGNTIYF.

This rearrangement joins TRBV2 to TRBJ2-5; D remains unclear. This CDR3 spans 12 amino acids. CDR1 and CDR2 from the germline V gene are SNHLY and FYNNEI. The V gene lost 7 bases and the J gene lost 2 bases, with 8 bases spanning the gap. For the CDR3, the DNA is TGTGCCAGCATCGGCCAGCAAGAGACCCAGTACTTC. Translated, it gives CASIGQQETQYF.

This chain's CDR3 is CSVVQGTNTEAFF. CDR3 DNA sequence: TGCAGCGTTGTTCAGGGCACGAACACTGAAGCTTTCTTT. V usage is TRBV29-1 and J usage is TRBJ1-1; tentative D call: TRBD1 (5 bases). The V gene's germline CDR1 is SQVTM and CDR2 ANQGSEA. V was shortened by 4 bases and J by 1 base, with 10 bases between the two germline ends. This CDR3 is 13 amino acids long. The complete variable domain, with remaining parts taken from reference TRBV29-1 and TRBJ1-1, reads SAVISQKPSRDICQRGTSLTIQCQVDSQVTMMFWYRQQPGQSLTLIATANQGSEATYESGFVIDKFPISRPNLTFSTLTVSNMSPEDSSIYLCSVVQGTNTEAFFGQGTRLTVV.

V usage is TRBV29-1 and J usage is TRBJ2-1; a weak D match, TRBD1 (6 bases). This CDR3 has 13 residues. V lost 8 bases and J lost 7, with 18 bases in between. In germline, CDR1 is SQVTM, CDR2 ANQGSEA. In nucleotides, the CDR3 is TGCAGCTCACCAAAACAGGGTGAAAATGAGCAGTTCTTC. This codes for CSSPKQGENEQFF.

V gene TRBV19 combines with J gene TRBJ1-5; no definite D call. The V end lost 5 bases, the J end lost 2 bases, and 10 bases lay between the germline ends. Germline CDR1 reads LNHDA; CDR2 reads SQIVND (reference sequence). This CDR3 has 14 amino acids. For the CDR3, the DNA is TGTGCCAGTAGTGTCTTCGGGGGCAATCAGCCCCAGCATTTT. Encoded protein: CASSVFGGNQPQHF.

The chain employs TRBV20-1 and TRBJ2-7; 7 bases are shared with TRBD2. The junction had 4 bases not matched to a gene; V was cut back by 5 bases and J by 6 bases. CDR1 and CDR2 from the germline V gene are DFQATT and SNEGSKA (reference sequence). This CDR3 is built from 11 residues. CDR3: CSAQLASEQYF. The CDR3 DNA reads as TGCAGTGCTCAACTAGCGAGCGAGCAGTACTTC.

The rearrangement uses TRBV11-2 and TRBJ2-3; 9 bases align to TRBD2. Trimming removed 5 bases from V and 1 base from J; junction bases left unmatched: 4. CDR1 is SGHAT, CDR2 FQNNGV, per germline. The length of the CDR3 is 15 residues. CDR3 sequence: CASSPWTSGTDTQYF. CDR3 in DNA: TGTGCCAGCAGCCCGTGGACTAGCGGCACAGATACGCAGTATTTT. Together with reference TRBV11-2 and TRBJ2-3, the CDR3 gives the full variable domain: EAGVAQSPRYKIIEKRQSVAFWCNPISGHATLYWYQQILGQGPKLLIQFQNNGVVDDSQLPKDRFSAERLKGVDSTLKIQPAKLEDSAVYLCASSPWTSGTDTQYFGPGTRLTVL.

This clone was seen a handful of times. Just one base apart from a much larger clone, this may be a read error. This sample includes further DNA sequences coding for the same CDR3. The J gene is TRBJ1-1, the V gene TRBV30; no reliable D call. Germline CDR1 GTSNPN, CDR2 SVGIG (reference sequence). Trimming removed 8 bases from V and 7 bases from J, with 14 bases in between. The CDR3 spans 11 residues. The CDR3 spells CAANPGREAFF. The CDR3, as DNA: TGTGCCGCAAACCCGGGTCGTGAAGCTTTCTTT.

This clone turned up a few times. The chain is built from TRBV10-3 and TRBJ2-1, with TRBD2 identical over 11 bases. This CDR3 spans 16 amino acids. Trimming took 6 bases from V and 2 from J; bases not matched to a gene: 6. The germline gives CDR1 ENHRY, CDR2 SYGVKD. CDR3 protein: CAIREQGLAAYNEQFF. The CDR3 nucleotides read TGTGCCATCAGAGAACAGGGACTAGCGGCCTACAATGAGCAGTTCTTC.

The J gene is TRBJ1-2, the V gene TRBV9; no firm D call. V lost 3 bases and J lost 2, with 11 bases in between. CDR1 and CDR2 from the germline V gene are SGDLS and YYNGEE. The CDR3 length is 14 residues. CDR3 coding DNA: TGTGCCAGCAGCGCCGCCACAGTGAACTATGGCTACACCTTC. Amino acid sequence: CASSAATVNYGYTF. The complete variable domain, with remaining parts taken from reference TRBV9 and TRBJ1-2, reads DSGVTQTPKHLITATGQRVTLRCSPRSGDLSVYWYQQSLDQGLQFLIQYYNGEERAKGNILERFSAQQFPDLHSELNLSSLELGDSALYFCASSAATVNYGYTFGSGTRLTVV.

The chain joins TRBV6-5 to TRBJ2-1, with D perhaps matching TRBD2 (6 bases). The CDR3 is 15 residues long. V was shortened by 4 bases and J by 6 bases, with 16 bases between the two germline ends. Germline loops: CDR1 MNHEY, CDR2 SVGAGI. This CDR3 is CASSFSPGAANEQFF. CDR3 nucleotides: TGTGCCAGCAGTTTTTCTCCGGGAGCGGCCAATGAGCAGTTCTTC.

This clone was counted a few times. This sample includes further DNA sequences coding for the same CDR3. V and J are TRBV18 and TRBJ2-3, with TRBD1 identical over 10 bases. Germline loops: CDR1 KGHSH, CDR2 LQKENI. V lost 2 bases and J lost 3; bases outside the gene matches: 2. This CDR3 contains 15 residues. The CDR3 loop is CASSPRDRGTDTQYF. In DNA, the CDR3 is TGTGCCAGCTCACCAAGGGACAGGGGAACAGATACGCAGTATTTT.

A few counts support this clone. This chain uses TRBV2 with TRBJ1-5; tentative D call: TRBD1 (5 bases). There are 14 residues in the CDR3. Germline V gene data show CDR1 as SNHLY and CDR2 as FYNNEI. The germline V and J ends were trimmed by 7 bases and 0 bases, with 10 bases remaining between them. Here the CDR3 DNA reads TGTGCCAGCACAAGGGGATTTAGCAATCAGCCCCAGCATTTT. Protein product: CASTRGFSNQPQHF.

This chain uses TRBV20-1 with TRBJ2-1; TRBD2 is a possible D gene (6 bases). The CDR3 contains 11 residues. V lost 5 bases and J lost 15, with 17 bases in between. Germline V lookup: CDR1 DFQATT, CDR2 SNEGSKA (reference sequence). The CDR3 region has the DNA TGCAGTGCTTCAAACGGGGCGGGACTGTTCTTC. Its translation is CSASNGAGLFF.

This clone was detected ten times or more. The rearrangement links TRBV7-2 to TRBJ2-1; D is unclear. CDR3 length: 11 residues. V was cut by 7 bases and J by 9 bases, with 10 bases left in between. The germline gives CDR1 SGHTA, CDR2 FQGNSA. The CDR3 DNA sequence: TGTGCCAGCACCCTCTTCGGTGAGCAGTTCTTC. Translation gives CASTLFGEQFF. Combining the CDR3 with reference TRBV7-2 and TRBJ2-1 gives the whole variable domain GAGVSQSPSNKVTEKGKDVELRCDPISGHTALYWYRQSLGQGLEFLIYFQGNSAPDKSGLPSDRFSAERTGGSVSTLTIQRTQQEDSAVYLCASTLFGEQFFGPGTRLTVL.

V is TRBV30 and J is TRBJ2-3; TRBD1 matches at 8 bases. V lost 0 bases and J lost 3; bases outside the gene matches: 5. The CDR3 runs 15 residues. Germline CDR1 reads GTSNPN; CDR2 reads SVGIG (reference sequence). The CDR3 loop reads CAWSVRTGRTDTQYF. CDR3 DNA sequence: TGTGCCTGGAGTGTAAGGACAGGGAGGACAGATACGCAGTATTTT.

This clone has just a few counts. The likely explanation is a read error, given a far larger clone one base away. The V and J genes are TRBV12-2 and TRBJ2-7; the tabulated D call, TRBD1, remains unverified against the DNA. TRBV12-2 is labeled a pseudogene. CDR3 length equals 15 residues. The DNA of the CDR3 is TGTGCAAGTCGCTGCGGCACAGGGGGCCCCTACGAGCAGTACTTC. As protein: CASRCGTGGPYEQYF.

V is TRBV5-5 and J is TRBJ1-1; D unresolved. The CDR3 has 12 amino acids. From germline, CDR1 is SGHKS and CDR2 YYEKEE (reference sequence). The ends were cut back, 2 bases at V and 9 bases at J, with 11 bases in the middle. The CDR3 reads CASSFGVSQAFF. CDR3 in DNA: TGTGCCAGCAGCTTCGGGGTTTCTCAAGCTTTCTTT.

This clone showed up just a few times. The chain uses TRBV25-1 and TRBJ2-3; weak D call: TRBD1 (5 bases). From germline, CDR1 is MGHDK and CDR2 SYGVNS. Trimming removed 0 bases at V and 3 bases at J, with 7 bases between. The CDR3 runs 14 residues. The DNA of the CDR3 is TGTGCCAGCAGTGAATACAGGGTTACAGATACGCAGTATTTT. Its protein product is CASSEYRVTDTQYF.

This clone was seen only a few times. The rearrangement uses TRBV5-4 and TRBJ2-1; TRBD2 agrees at 13 bases. The CDR3 has 16 residues. From germline, CDR1 is SGHNT and CDR2 YYREEE (reference sequence). V lost 4 bases, J lost 5 bases, and 6 bases stayed unmatched. CDR3 protein: CASSTGTSGTHNEQFF. CDR3 in DNA: TGTGCCAGCAGCACCGGGACTAGCGGGACTCACAATGAGCAGTTCTTC.

This clone was found a few times. This chain links TRBV7-8 with TRBJ2-5, with D maybe TRBD1 (6 bases). The CDR3 runs to 12 residues. Looked up from germline, CDR1 is SGHVS and CDR2 is FQNEAQ. The CDR3 spells CTVGAPQETQYF. The CDR3, as DNA: TGTACCGTGGGGGCGCCCCAAGAGACCCAGTACTTC. The full variable domain, in which reference TRBV7-8 and TRBJ2-5 provide the parts outside the CDR3, is GAGVSQSPRYKVAKRGQDVALRCDPISGHVSLFWYQQALGQGPEFLTYFQNEAQLDKSGLPSDRFFAERPEGSVSTLKIQRTQQEDSAVYLCTVGAPQETQYFGPGTRLLVL.

Concerning this clone: This may stem from a read error, because a much larger clone lies one nucleotide away. The V call is TRBV29-1, the J call TRBJ2-1; TRBD2 matches at 14 bases. The CDR3 runs 19 residues. The trim removed 7 bases at V and 0 bases at J, leaving 14 bases unmatched. Germline assignment: CDR1 SQVTM and CDR2 ANQGSEA. CDR3 DNA: TGCAGCGGCGGGAAGGGACTAGCGGGGGCCCAAAGCTCCTACAATGAGCAGTTCTTC. As protein: CSGGKGLAGAQSSYNEQFF.

The rearrangement uses TRBV19 and TRBJ2-7; D is undetermined. CDR3 size: 8 residues. From germline, CDR1 is LNHDA and CDR2 SQIVND (reference sequence). Deletions cut 8 bases from V and 7 bases from J, with 3 bases between. The CDR3 DNA follows: TGTGCCAGTTCTGAGCAGTACTTC. This sequence encodes CASSEQYF.

The CDR3 reads CASSLARGGRLYNEQFF. Written as DNA, the CDR3 is TGTGCCAGCAGCTTAGCGCGGGGCGGGAGGCTCTACAATGAGCAGTTCTTC. This chain connects TRBV7-2 to TRBJ2-1; 8 nucleotides agree with TRBD2. After removal of 0 bases from V and 3 bases from J, the junction contained 7 bases not matched to a gene. This CDR3 has 17 amino acids. Germline V gene lookup returns CDR1 SGHTA and CDR2 FQGNSA.